One sample yielded the 28 T cell receptor beta chains listed below, sequenced in a study of shared clonotypes between healthy human individuals. TCRdb's copy holds only in-frame clones and misses some; the assay was immunoSEQ multiplex PCR. The data show about 450,000 clones, roughly 77% seen once. The sequencing input was PBMCs. These receptors were taken from a woman aged 40 to 50 in good health. Some clones in this sample may be carry-over from other donors' samples.

V is TRBV9 and J is TRBJ2-5; a possible D gene is TRBD2 (7 bases). The CDR3 consists of 16 residues. Germline V gene lookup returns CDR1 SGDLS and CDR2 YYNGEE. Between the trimmed V and J ends, which lost 5 bases and 11 bases, there was a span of 28 bases. The CDR3 is CASRDPLAGASREQYF. The CDR3 bases are TGTGCCAGCAGAGACCCTCTGGCGGGGGCCTCTAGGGAGCAGTACTTC.

On this clone itself: This sample includes further DNA sequences coding for the same CDR3. The rearrangement uses TRBV9 and TRBJ2-1, with D tentatively TRBD2 (5 bases). The germline V gene encodes CDR1 SGDLS and CDR2 YYNGEE. This CDR3 region has 15 residues. The V gene lost 0 bases and the J gene lost 0 bases, with 7 bases spanning the gap. The CDR3 sequence: CASSVGTSSYNEQFF. CDR3 DNA sequence: TGTGCCAGCAGCGTAGGAACTAGCTCCTACAATGAGCAGTTCTTC.

The chain recombines TRBV6-1 with TRBJ2-1, with no clear D. Between the trimmed V and J ends, which lost 6 bases and 0 bases, there was a span of 9 bases. The CDR3 sequence is 14 residues long. Germline CDR1 reads MNHNS; CDR2 reads SASEGT. CDR3 protein: CASSGRNSYNEQFF. The CDR3 coding sequence is TGTGCCAGCAGCGGGCGCAACTCCTACAATGAGCAGTTCTTC.

V gene TRBV5-4 combines with J gene TRBJ2-6; no firm D call. Germline CDR1 is SGHNT and CDR2 is YYREEE (reference sequence). V was shortened by 4 bases and J by 0 bases, with 14 bases between the two germline ends. This CDR3 region has 17 residues. The CDR3 here is CASSQESSHSGANVLTF. The CDR3 DNA follows: TGTGCCAGCAGCCAAGAAAGTTCCCACTCTGGGGCCAACGTCCTGACTTTC. Looking up the rest from reference TRBV5-4 and TRBJ2-6 gives the full variable domain: ETGVTQSPTHLIKTRGQQVTLRCSSQSGHNTVSWYQQALGQGPQFIFQYYREEENGRGNFPPRFSGLQFPNYSSELNVNALELDDSALYLCASSQESSHSGANVLTFGAGSRLTVL.

This clone was detected only once. The chain has TRBV11-2 and TRBJ2-1; D call uncertain. Trimming took off 5 bases at V and 7 bases at J, with 18 bases between the two ends. The germline V gene has CDR1 SGHAT and CDR2 FQNNGV. The CDR3 is made up of 15 amino acids. The CDR3 DNA reads as TGTGCCAGCAGCCTACAACCGCTAGGTTCTAATGAGCAGTTCTTC. Its protein is CASSLQPLGSNEQFF.

The chain recombines TRBV4-1 with TRBJ2-3; tentative D call: TRBD1 (5 bases). Germline CDR1 and CDR2: MGHRA and YSYEKL. Trimming took off 4 bases at V and 3 bases at J, with 8 bases between the two ends. The length of the CDR3 is 13 residues. CDR3 nucleotide sequence: TGCGCCAGCAGCCTCAGGGAAACAGATACGCAGTATTTT. Amino acids: CASSLRETDTQYF.

The chain employs TRBV11-2 and TRBJ1-2; D remains unclear. The V end was cut by 0 bases, the J end by 2 bases, with 7 bases between. There are 14 residues in the CDR3. Germline V CDR1 and CDR2: SGHAT, FQNNGV. The CDR3 loop reads CASSLDAANYGYTF. CDR3 coding DNA: TGTGCCAGCAGCTTAGATGCAGCGAACTATGGCTACACCTTC.

The chain uses TRBV6-1 and TRBJ2-5; 7 positions match TRBD1. The junction had 4 bases not matched to a gene; V was cut back by 7 bases and J by 2 bases. Germline assignment: CDR1 MNHNS and CDR2 SASEGT. The CDR3 consists of 13 residues. CDR3 DNA: TGTGCCAGCAAGGGACAGAAGCAAGAGACCCAGTACTTC. Protein: CASKGQKQETQYF.

The rearrangement uses TRBV2 and TRBJ2-5; 15 nucleotides line up with TRBD2. The CDR3 length is 16 residues. V lost 5 bases to trimming and J lost 4 bases; unmatched junction nucleotides: 5. Germline CDR1 reads SNHLY; CDR2 reads FYNNEI. CDR3 nucleotides: TGTGCCAGCAGTCCTGGACTAGCGGGAGGGGGAGAGACCCAGTACTTC. It codes for CASSPGLAGGGETQYF.

A few counts support this clone. The chain carries TRBV28 and TRBJ2-7, with 8 bases matching TRBD2. The CDR3 spans 15 residues. Trimming cost V 7 bases and J 3 bases; bases outside gene matches: 11. Per germline, CDR1 MDHEN and CDR2 SYDVKM. CDR3 coding DNA: TGTGCCAGCACCCCCGCCGGGAGCGGGAGCTACGAGCAGTACTTC. It translates to CASTPAGSGSYEQYF.

CDR3 nucleotides: TGTGCCAGCAGAAAGGGGGGAGATACGCAGTATTTT. This gives the protein CASRKGGDTQYF. The chain joins TRBV7-9 to TRBJ2-3, with D perhaps TRBD1 or TRBD2 (6 bases each). Germline CDR1 is SEHNR and CDR2 is FQNEAQ (reference sequence). V lost 6 bases and J 5 bases, leaving 9 bases between the germline ends. The CDR3 totals 12 residues. Variable domain in full (rest from reference TRBV7-9 and TRBJ2-3): DTGVSQNPRHKITKRGQNVTFRCDPISEHNRLYWYRQTLGQGPEFLTYFQNEAQLEKSRLLSDRFSAERPKGSFSTLEIQRTEQGDSAMYLCASRKGGDTQYFGPGTRLTVL.

The V and J genes are TRBV11-2 and TRBJ1-3; D unresolved. V shed 5 bases and J shed 0 bases, with 8 bases lying between them. Germline loops: CDR1 SGHAT, CDR2 FQNNGV. CDR3 length: 14 amino acids. The CDR3 sequence: CASSAWGSGNTIYF. DNA of the CDR3: TGTGCCAGCAGCGCCTGGGGCTCTGGAAACACCATATATTTT.

The gene calls are TRBV30 and TRBJ1-4; TRBD1 might be the D (6 bases). The germline gives CDR1 GTSNPN, CDR2 SVGIG (reference sequence). The CDR3 covers 15 residues. The V end was cut by 2 bases, the J end by 1 base, with 11 bases between. CDR3 sequence reads: CAWSWADRTNEKLFF. The DNA of the CDR3 is TGTGCCTGGAGTTGGGCGGACAGAACTAATGAAAAACTGTTTTTT.

CDR3: CASRYTDTQYF. The CDR3 coding sequence is TGTGCCAGCAGGTACACAGATACGCAGTATTTT. This sequence joins TRBV6-5 and TRBJ2-3; D gene ambiguous. The germline V gene encodes CDR1 MNHEY and CDR2 SVGAGI. Deletions cut 6 bases from V and 2 bases from J, with 3 bases between. The CDR3 extends over 11 amino acids.

This clone was detected once. The chain uses TRBV11-2 and TRBJ2-3; D call uncertain. V shed 6 bases and J shed 2 bases, with 15 bases lying between them. Germline CDR1 is SGHAT and CDR2 is FQNNGV. CDR3 length: 15 amino acids. CDR3 bases: TGTGCCAGCAGGCCCGTCGAGCGAGTCACAGATACGCAGTATTTT. Its translation is CASRPVERVTDTQYF.

This clone was found a few times. V gene TRBV10-3 combines with J gene TRBJ2-2, with 7 bases fitting TRBD1. The CDR3 sequence is 15 residues long. V lost 7 bases to trimming and J lost 6 bases; unmatched junction nucleotides: 11. CDR1 is ENHRY and CDR2 is SYGVKD in the germline V gene. The CDR3 sequence is CAIKTAGRGSGELFF. CDR3 coding DNA: TGTGCCATCAAAACGGCCGGCAGGGGGTCCGGGGAGCTGTTTTTT.

J is TRBJ2-5 and V is TRBV29-1; 9 bases agree with TRBD2. The DNA end lines up better with TRBJ2-7; the J call may be wrong. Per the germline V gene, CDR1 is SQVTM and CDR2 is ANQGSEA. This CDR3 contains 16 residues. CDR3 nucleotides: TGCAGCGTTGAATCCCCTAGCGGGAAATTGGCCTACGAGCAGTACTTC. Protein: CSVESPSGKLAYEQYF.

Of note for this clone: The junction does not match germline at one end; this may be a read error. The V gene is TRBV7-7, the J gene TRBJ2-1; the D is unclear. Germline assignment: CDR1 SSHAT and CDR2 FNYEAQ (reference sequence). The CDR3 extends over 12 amino acids. As DNA, the CDR3 is TGTGCTAGCAGTAATAGGGACAATGAGCAGTTCTTC. Translation: CASSNRDNEQFF.

For the CDR3, the DNA is TGTGCCAGCAGCTTGGCCAAGGGGATAGAGACCCAGTACTTC. As protein: CASSLAKGIETQYF. J is TRBJ2-5 and V is TRBV5-5; a weak D match, TRBD1 (5 bases). The ends were cut back, 0 bases at V and 4 bases at J, with 10 bases in the middle. The CDR3 consists of 14 residues. Germline lookup yields CDR1 SGHKS and CDR2 YYEKEE (reference sequence).

This chain uses TRBV2 with TRBJ2-5, with a possible D match to TRBD2 (6 bases). Matching the DNA end better, TRBJ2-7 makes the J call doubtful. The germline gives CDR1 SNHLY, CDR2 FYNNEI. The CDR3 has 14 amino acids. The CDR3 sequence: CASRAAGTRYEQYF. CDR3 coding DNA: TGTGCCAGCAGAGCGGCTGGGACTCGCTACGAGCAGTACTTC.

The V and J genes are TRBV5-4 and TRBJ2-3; 9 bases line up with TRBD2. This CDR3 region has 16 residues. Germline lookup yields CDR1 SGHNT and CDR2 YYREEE (reference sequence). The trim removed 0 bases at V and 2 bases at J, leaving 4 bases unmatched. The chain's CDR3 is CASSLALAGNTDTQYF. DNA for the CDR3: TGTGCCAGCAGCTTGGCCCTAGCGGGAAACACAGATACGCAGTATTTT.

The chain couples TRBV2 to TRBJ2-3; 10 bases line up with TRBD2. J lost 1 base, V lost 5 bases, and 3 bases had no gene match. CDR3 length: 15 amino acids. The V gene's germline CDR1 is SNHLY and CDR2 FYNNEI. The CDR3 nucleotides are TGTGCCAGCAGTTTCCTAGCGGGAGGCACAGATACGCAGTATTTT. It encodes CASSFLAGGTDTQYF.

V gene TRBV19 combines with J gene TRBJ2-3, with 8 bases lining up with TRBD2. This CDR3 spans 16 amino acids. Trimming took 5 bases from V and 0 from J; bases not matched to a gene: 7. Germline-derived CDR1 and CDR2 are LNHDA and SQIVND (reference sequence). CDR3 sequence reads: CASSPPLAASTDTQYF. In DNA, the CDR3 is TGTGCCAGTAGTCCCCCACTAGCGGCAAGCACAGATACGCAGTATTTT.

This clone was counted ten times or more. The chain recombines TRBV27 with TRBJ1-5; maybe TRBD1 (5 bases). Trimming left V 5 bases short and J 3 bases short, with 17 bases between. CDR1 MNHEY and CDR2 SMNVEV come from the germline V gene (reference sequence). This CDR3 is built from 16 residues. The CDR3 nucleotides are TGTGCCAGCAGTCCCCGGTGGGGGGAAAACAATCAGCCCCAGCATTTT. Amino acid sequence: CASSPRWGENNQPQHF.

With respect to this clone: The sample contains more than one DNA sequence encoding this CDR3. The chain carries TRBV7-9 and TRBJ2-3; D remains ambiguous. Trimming left V 5 bases short and J 2 bases short, with 5 bases between. The CDR3 is 12 amino acids. Germline values: CDR1 SEHNR, CDR2 FQNEAQ (reference sequence). The CDR3 bases are TGTGCCAGCAGCCCCACCACAGATACGCAGTATTTT. This gives the protein CASSPTTDTQYF.

This clone was detected only a few times. At one end, the junction sequence differs from germline, possibly due to a read error. Other nucleotide sequences in the sample specify the same CDR3. The J gene is TRBJ1-4, the V gene TRBV5-1; maybe TRBD1 (6 bases). CDR1 is SGHRS and CDR2 is YFSETQ in the germline V gene. This CDR3 is 14 amino acids long. DNA of the CDR3: TGCGCCAGCAGCCTGGACAGTTGGGGTGAAAAATTGTTTTTT. Protein product: CASSLDSWGEKLFF. Looking up the rest from reference TRBV5-1 and TRBJ1-4 gives the full variable domain: KAGVTQTPRYLIKTRGQQVTLSCSPISGHRSVSWYQQTPGQGLQFLFEYFSETQRNKGNFPGRFSGRQFSNSRSEMNVSTLELGDSALYLCASSLDSWGEKLFFGSGTQLSVL.

The chain has TRBV5-5 and TRBJ1-2; D gene ambiguous. CDR1 and CDR2 from the germline V gene are SGHKS and YYEKEE (reference sequence). The ends were cut back, 4 bases at V and 1 base at J, with 14 bases in the middle. The CDR3 extends over 15 amino acids. The CDR3 nucleotides are TGTGCCAGCAGCCCAGACCCGGGAGTTAACTATGGCTACACCTTC. Encoded protein: CASSPDPGVNYGYTF.

The chain couples TRBV5-1 to TRBJ2-5, with 9 bases that match TRBD1. The V gene end was trimmed by 4 bases and the J gene end by 2 bases; junction bases not matched to a gene: 12. Germline CDR1 and CDR2: SGHRS and YFSETQ. The CDR3 consists of 17 residues. The CDR3 DNA sequence: TGCGCCAGCAGCCCCCGCAGGGACAGGGCTCGTCAAGAGACCCAGTACTTC. It specifies CASSPRRDRARQETQYF.